This T cell receptor beta chain was found in a study of blood T cells in healthy people across ages. Study overall: For every two T cells, template switching captured about one barcoded beta molecule. Whole-study results and caveats: As age increased, TCR beta diversity per million T cells fell in a roughly linear fashion. Compared with aged donors, long-lived donors showed fewer expanded clones, suggesting selection.

For this clonotype: The antigen is unknown.

Sample-barcoded 5' priming and a J-beta primer mix drove a second PCR of roughly 6 to 12 cycles. Each cDNA molecule was tagged by a template-switch adaptor with 12 random nucleotides. MiXCR, applied by TCRdb to the 5' RACE reads, yields one record per CDR3 protein. The data contain roughly 800,000 distinct CDR3 sequences, about 62% of them seen just once; the ten biggest clones take up roughly 22%. Losses at the gene ends were 5 bases for V and 7 bases for J; bases not matched to a gene: 7. This CDR3 is 14 amino acids long. Germline CDR1 and CDR2: SGHAT and FQNNGV. The sample was blood. This rearrangement joins TRBV11-2 to TRBJ1-4; 7 bases match TRBD1. The sequence derives from a man aged 25 to 40 in good health. CDR3 amino acids: CASSRGGGREKLFF. As DNA, the CDR3 is TGTGCCAGCAGCCGAGGGGGCGGTCGTGAAAAACTGTTTTTT.